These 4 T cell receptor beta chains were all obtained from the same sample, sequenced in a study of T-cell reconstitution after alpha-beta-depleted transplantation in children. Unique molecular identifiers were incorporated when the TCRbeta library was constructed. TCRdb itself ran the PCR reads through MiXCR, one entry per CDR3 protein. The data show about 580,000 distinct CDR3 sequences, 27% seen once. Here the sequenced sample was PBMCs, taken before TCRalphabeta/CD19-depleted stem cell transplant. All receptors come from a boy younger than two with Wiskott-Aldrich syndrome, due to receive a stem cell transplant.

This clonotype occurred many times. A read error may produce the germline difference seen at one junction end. CDR3 sequence reads: CASSPTGSSYNEQFF. CDR3 DNA sequence: TGTGCCAGCAGCCCGACAGGGAGCTCCTACAATGAGCAGTTCTTC. The chain combines TRBV5-1 with TRBJ2-1, with 7 bases lining up with TRBD1. The CDR3 sequence is 15 residues long. Germline assignment: CDR1 SGHRS and CDR2 YFSETQ.

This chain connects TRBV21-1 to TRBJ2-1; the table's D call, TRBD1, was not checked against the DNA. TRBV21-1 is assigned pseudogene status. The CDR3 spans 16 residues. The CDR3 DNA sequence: TGTGCCAGCAGCAAGTTCCGGGACAGGCCCTACAATGAGCAGTTCTTC. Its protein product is CASSKFRDRPYNEQFF.

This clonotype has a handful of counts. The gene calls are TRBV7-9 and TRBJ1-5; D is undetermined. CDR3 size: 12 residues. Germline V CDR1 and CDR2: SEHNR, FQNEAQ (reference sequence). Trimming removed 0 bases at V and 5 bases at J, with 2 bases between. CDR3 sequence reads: CASSLADQPQHF. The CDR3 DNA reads TGTGCCAGCAGCTTAGCCGATCAGCCCCAGCATTTT.

CDR3 nucleotide sequence: TGTGCCAGCAGTTTAGATCCTAGAGGGGTCGTCAATGAGCAGTTCTTC. Translated: CASSLDPRGVVNEQFF. The chain couples TRBV12-3 or TRBV12-4 to TRBJ2-1, with D possibly called TRBD1 or TRBD2 (5 bases each). This CDR3 spans 16 amino acids. V was clipped by 1 base and J by 6 bases, with 16 bases between them.